These 10 T cell receptor beta chains originate from one sample sequenced in a study of cytomegalovirus exposure and HLA in healthy donors. PCR involved 60 Vbeta and 13 Jbeta primers. Clones were sequenced by immunoSEQ multiplex PCR, and TCRdb holds only the in-frame ones, with some missing. In the table there are around 200,000 clones, around 85% of which are singletons. Sequenced sample: PBMCs. The receptors originated from a woman between 50 and 59 years old in good health and CMV-seronegative.

The genes are TRBV6-1 and TRBJ2-3, with a tentative D call TRBD1 (5 bases). Germline V CDR1 and CDR2: MNHNS, SASEGT. The CDR3 loop spans 14 amino acids. The V and J ends lost 4 bases and 6 bases respectively, with 14 bases between them. The CDR3 spells CASSAQTVKDTQYF. CDR3 in DNA: TGTGCCAGCAGTGCCCAGACAGTGAAGGATACGCAGTATTTT.

The rearrangement joins TRBV7-2 to TRBJ2-3, with D possibly TRBD2 on 6 matching bases. The germline V gene encodes CDR1 SGHTA and CDR2 FQGNSA. This CDR3 comprises 16 residues. The V gene lost 4 bases and the J gene lost 2 bases, with 16 bases spanning the gap. Written as DNA, the CDR3 is TGTGCCAGCAGCTCTCCGCTACTAGCTTCCACAGATACGCAGTATTTT. It is translated as CASSSPLLASTDTQYF.

This clone was detected a few times. The gene calls are TRBV5-4 and TRBJ2-7; 7 nucleotides line up with TRBD1. This CDR3 is 14 amino acids long. The V and J ends lost 4 bases and 1 base, in that order; junction bases with no gene match: 5. The germline CDR1 and CDR2 sequences are SGHNT and YYREEE (reference sequence). CDR3 nucleotides: TGTGCCAGCAGCGACAGGGCCTCTTCCTACGAGCAGTACTTC. Its protein is CASSDRASSYEQYF.

The chain uses TRBV6-1 and TRBJ1-2; 7 bases are shared with TRBD1. The V gene's germline CDR1 is MNHNS and CDR2 SASEGT. The CDR3 is 12 amino acids. Trimming took 9 bases from V and 4 from J; bases not matched to a gene: 5. The CDR3 sequence is CASDRAGYGYTF. The CDR3 nucleotides read TGTGCCAGTGACAGGGCGGGCTATGGCTACACCTTC.

V is TRBV6-1 and J is TRBJ1-5; D ambiguous. Germline V gives CDR1 MNHNS, CDR2 SASEGT. The CDR3 is 15 residues long. V was shortened by 6 bases and J by 5 bases, with 17 bases between the two germline ends. CDR3 residues: CASSQIPGRHQPQHF. Written as DNA, the CDR3 is TGTGCCAGCAGCCAAATTCCGGGTAGGCATCAGCCCCAGCATTTT.

The V and J genes are TRBV9 and TRBJ1-1, with TRBD1 matching 7 bases. V trimming: 4 bases; J trimming: 8 bases; junction bases outside the gene matches: 5. Germline assignment: CDR1 SGDLS and CDR2 YYNGEE. There are 12 residues in the CDR3. The DNA of the CDR3 is TGTGCCAGCAGCACAGGGGCGGGGGAAGCTTTCTTT. Its protein is CASSTGAGEAFF.

The chain joins TRBV7-9 to TRBJ2-7, with TRBD1 identical over 9 bases. Germline V gene lookup returns CDR1 SEHNR and CDR2 FQNEAQ (reference sequence). Unmatched junction bases numbered 15, after V lost 7 bases and J lost 5 bases. The CDR3 contains 16 residues. The CDR3 region has the DNA TGTGCCAGCACTGTAAACGTACAGGGGGCAGCCCACGAGCAGTACTTC. Residues: CASTVNVQGAAHEQYF.

This sequence joins TRBV6-5 and TRBJ1-5; the D gene is possibly TRBD1 (6 bases). The CDR3 sequence is 15 residues long. CDR1 is MNHEY and CDR2 is SVGAGI in the germline V gene. Trimming removed 0 bases at V and 6 bases at J, with 12 bases between. The CDR3 is CASSYSLQGGQPQHF. CDR3 DNA sequence: TGTGCCAGCAGTTACTCTTTACAGGGCGGTCAGCCCCAGCATTTT.

The chain carries TRBV5-1 and TRBJ1-5, with TRBD1 as a possible D gene (6 bases). Germline V gene sequence: CDR1 SGHRS, CDR2 YFSETQ. The CDR3 is made up of 15 amino acids. V gave up 4 bases and J gave up 1 base, with 12 bases separating them. For the CDR3, the DNA is TGCGCCAGCAGCACAGGGCCGGGCAGCAATCAGCCCCAGCATTTT. Translating gives CASSTGPGSNQPQHF.

V gene TRBV7-9 combines with J gene TRBJ1-1; a weak D match, TRBD1 (6 bases). The V gene lost 1 base and the J gene lost 1 base, with 19 bases spanning the gap. There are 18 residues in the CDR3. Germline V lookup: CDR1 SEHNR, CDR2 FQNEAQ (reference sequence). The CDR3 DNA reads as TGTGCCAGCAGCTTAGGTACGAGTCGGGACACGAAGAACACTGAAGCTTTCTTT. It encodes CASSLGTSRDTKNTEAFF.